The present T cell receptor beta chain was sequenced within a study of T-cell memory formation after mild COVID-19. Study-level results: CD4/CD8 balance characterized clones contracting day 15 to 85, and CD4+ skew characterized later expanders. Among contracting clones, CD4+ were mainly CM/EM and CD8+ enriched in EMRA.

The table lists this clonotype with a few counts. Its antigen is unknown. J lost 6 bases, V lost 1 base, and 7 bases had no gene match. The CDR3 length is 15 residues. Per germline, CDR1 KGHSH and CDR2 LQKENI. With constant-segment primers, 5'RACE yielded cDNA libraries of TCR alpha and TCR beta that carried sample barcodes and UMIs. TCRdb redid the calling of the 5' RACE reads with MiXCR, one entry per CDR3 protein. Seen here are about 470,000 distinct CDR3 sequences, approximately 23% observed once, and the top ten hold roughly an eighth. This chain uses TRBV18 with TRBJ2-7; TRBD2 agrees at 9 bases. The sequenced sample was PBMCs or a T cell subset sorted from them (not recorded which). This TCR came from an adult woman who had mild COVID-19 (a few samples of this study predate the infection). Cell type and time point are not known. Here the CDR3 reads CASSPQREAMGEQYF. Here the CDR3 DNA reads TGTGCCAGCTCACCACAGCGGGAGGCTATGGGCGAGCAGTACTTC.